These 12 T cell receptor beta chains came from one sample sequenced in a study of blood T cell repertoires in COVID-19. Produced via immunoSEQ multiplex PCR; TCRdb's table is partial and in-frame only. The sample has roughly 34,000 clones, 90% seen once. The source material was peripheral blood. Receptors were obtained from an elderly man with acute or convalescent COVID-19.

J is TRBJ2-3 and V is TRBV20-1; D might be TRBD2 (5 bases). CDR3 length: 11 residues. V was cut by 3 bases and J by 5 bases, with 6 bases left in between. The V gene's germline CDR1 is DFQATT and CDR2 SNEGSKA (reference sequence). CDR3 region: CSASGGDTQYF. The CDR3 DNA follows: TGCAGTGCTAGTGGAGGAGATACGCAGTATTTT.

This chain connects TRBV30 to TRBJ2-1; D gene ambiguous. This CDR3 is built from 13 residues. The germline V gene has CDR1 GTSNPN and CDR2 SVGIG (reference sequence). Trimming stripped 4 bases from V and 0 bases from J, with 7 bases between. CDR3 nucleotides: TGTGCCTGGATGTACAGCTCCTACAATGAGCAGTTCTTC. Amino acid sequence: CAWMYSSYNEQFF.

This chain connects TRBV3-1 (or the pseudogene TRBV3-2) to TRBJ2-2, with D unresolved. The CDR3 is made up of 12 amino acids. The V gene lost 8 bases and the J gene lost 7 bases, with 11 bases spanning the gap. Per the germline V gene, CDR1 is LGHDT and CDR2 is YNNKEL (reference sequence). CDR3 DNA sequence: TGTGCCAGCTCAGTGGTTGGCGGGGAGCTGTTTTTT. This encodes CASSVVGGELFF.

The chain carries TRBV10-3 and TRBJ1-2; the match to TRBD1 covers 7 bases. Germline V gene data show CDR1 as ENHRY and CDR2 as SYGVKD. V trimming: 0 bases; J trimming: 0 bases; junction bases outside the gene matches: 7. This CDR3 is 17 amino acids long. In nucleotides, the CDR3 is TGTGCCATCAGTGAGTCGAGTAGGGGGCGAGCTAACTATGGCTACACCTTC. Its translation: CAISESSRGRANYGYTF.

CDR3: CASNPGGGYNEQFF. CDR3 sequence (DNA): TGTGCCAGCAACCCCGGGGGGGGCTACAATGAGCAGTTCTTC. The chain couples TRBV5-4 to TRBJ2-1; TRBD2 matches at 8 bases. V lost 6 bases and J lost 3; bases outside the gene matches: 5. Germline loops: CDR1 SGHNT, CDR2 YYREEE (reference sequence). The CDR3 extends over 14 amino acids.

This clone was recorded a few times. The CDR3 sequence: CSVGLAGDGELFF. DNA for the CDR3: TGCAGCGTGGGGCTAGCGGGAGACGGGGAGCTGTTTTTT. The chain links TRBV29-1 to TRBJ2-2, with 10 bases identical to TRBD2. CDR3 size: 13 residues. J lost 7 bases, V lost 6 bases, and 5 bases had no gene match. Germline values: CDR1 SQVTM, CDR2 ANQGSEA.

The chain employs TRBV7-6 and TRBJ1-4, with D possibly TRBD1 on 6 matching bases. Germline V gene data show CDR1 as SGHVS and CDR2 as FNYEAQ. There are 13 residues in the CDR3. Between the trimmed V and J ends, which lost 5 bases and 5 bases, there was a span of 9 bases. The CDR3 nucleotides are TGTGCCAGCAGCAGAGGACAGAATGAAAAACTGTTTTTT. Amino acids: CASSRGQNEKLFF. The full variable domain, its missing parts supplied by reference TRBV7-6 and TRBJ1-4, is GAGVSQSPRYKVTKRGQDVALRCDPISGHVSLYWYRQALGQGPEFLTYFNYEAQQDKSGLPNDRFSAERPEGSISTLTIQRTEQRDSAMYRCASSRGQNEKLFFGSGTQLSVL.

The V and J genes are TRBV19 and TRBJ2-1; D gene ambiguous. Germline lookup yields CDR1 LNHDA and CDR2 SQIVND (reference sequence). V gave up 0 bases and J gave up 0 bases, with 6 bases separating them. There are 15 residues in the CDR3. CDR3 bases: TGTGCCAGTAGTATAGATAGCCTCTCCTACAATGAGCAGTTCTTC. Its translation is CASSIDSLSYNEQFF. Filled out from reference TRBV19 and TRBJ2-1, the complete variable domain reads DGGITQSPKYLFRKEGQNVTLSCEQNLNHDAMYWYRQDPGQGLRLIYYSQIVNDFQKGDIAEGYSVSREKKESFPLTVTSAQKNPTAFYLCASSIDSLSYNEQFFGPGTRLTVL.

The V and J genes are TRBV18 and TRBJ1-1, with 10 bases matching TRBD1. Germline assignment: CDR1 KGHSH and CDR2 LQKENI. The CDR3 totals 16 residues. V lost 3 bases and J lost 2; bases outside the gene matches: 6. CDR3 nucleotide sequence: TGTGCCAGCTCACCGTTGGACAGGGGGATAAACACTGAAGCTTTCTTT. Translating it yields CASSPLDRGINTEAFF.

The CDR3 sequence is CASSSTGGTQPQHF. As DNA, the CDR3 is TGTGCCAGCAGCTCCACAGGGGGCACTCAGCCCCAGCATTTT. The rearrangement joins TRBV7-2 to TRBJ1-5, with 9 bases lining up with TRBD1. The germline gives CDR1 SGHTA, CDR2 FQGNSA. This CDR3 has 14 amino acids. V was clipped by 4 bases and J by 6 bases; unmatched bases: 4.

This chain connects TRBV30 to TRBJ1-2; 7 bases line up with TRBD1. V lost 2 bases, J lost 6 bases, and 3 bases stayed unmatched. Germline V gene sequence: CDR1 GTSNPN, CDR2 SVGIG (reference sequence). The CDR3 contains 12 residues. CDR3 loop: CAWSRQGDGYTF. DNA of the CDR3: TGTGCCTGGAGTAGACAGGGTGATGGCTACACCTTC.

The chain couples TRBV10-1 to TRBJ2-2; TRBD1 is a possible D gene (5 bases). In germline, CDR1 is WNHNN, CDR2 SYGVQD (reference sequence). The germline V and J ends were trimmed by 2 bases and 6 bases, with 13 bases remaining between them. The CDR3 has 15 amino acids. The CDR3 nucleotides are TGCGCCAGCAGTGAGAGGCAGGGCTTCGCCGGGGAGCTGTTTTTT. Amino acids: CASSERQGFAGELFF.